This TCR beta chain was sequenced in a study of early stage breast cancer tumors. About the research overall: ER+/PR+/HER2- status applied to about 80% of the 16 invasive breast tumors.

Repertoires were generated with immunoSEQ multiplex PCR, while TCRdb's copy carries only in-frame clones and drops some. The repertoire has tens of thousands of clones, 75% to 95% of them found once; the top ten carry 5%. With regard to this clone: Its antigen is unidentified.

General observations from the study: Comparing each tissue with blood distinguished tumor from normal in most of the 16 patients.

The sequence came from a person between 70 and 80 years old with breast cancer. Source material: blood.

In DNA, the CDR3 is TGTGCCAGCACTTCAAGGGCAGGGAACTATGGCTACACCTTC. As protein: CASTSRAGNYGYTF. The chain uses TRBV6-5 and TRBJ1-2; D might be TRBD1 (5 bases). The V and J ends lost 7 bases and 2 bases respectively, with 14 bases between them. This CDR3 is built from 14 residues. Germline CDR1 reads MNHEY; CDR2 reads SVGAGI.